This TCR beta chain was recovered during a study of blood T cell repertoires in COVID-19 (dated by TCRdb to 2018 to 2021). For the wider study: Collaborator samples came from the United States, Italy and Spain and covered acute and convalescent phases of COVID-19. The material from the prospective study consisted of cDNA or gDNA derived from T cells, B-cell-depleted T cells, or PBMCs. Subjects who had been exposed to COVID-19, were actively infected with it, or had recovered from it provided the deeply sampled blood TCRbeta repertoires that made up the dataset. The repertoires were released in a freely available public database meant as a resource for research on the immune response to SARS-CoV-2. The samples were drawn from two sources: the first 160 participants of the ongoing ImmuneRACE study, and 950 to 1,500 subjects contributed by 6 global collaborators. Sample metadata almost always included a de-identified subject ID, COVID-19 status, age in years and sex. Where available, HLA class I and class II types were obtained from metadata supplied by the sample provider rather than from assay-based typing.

Each collaborating institution followed its own protocols to collect whole blood in K2EDTA tubes. For TCRbeta analysis, collaborators shipped samples as frozen whole blood, isolated PBMCs, or DNA extracted from either of those sample types. This clone has a count of ten or more. Its recognized antigen is unknown. Nothing much larger sits one base from this clone, and base qualities are not available. Summary of the overall study and its limitations: How much clinical and demographic metadata was included differed by source and by participant, and the metadata was provided uncurated.

The germline V gene provides CDR1 SGDLS and CDR2 YYNGEE. V is shortened by 0 bases, J by 4 bases, and the region joining them spans 8 bases. Counted from cysteine to phenylalanine, this CDR3 has 14 amino acids. Only the CDR3 DNA is retained, 42 bases long and in frame from the first base. TCRbeta CDR3 regions were amplified from genomic DNA using the immunoSEQ Assay, a bias-controlled multiplex PCR. As for the original processing: Within the assay, amplification of reference gene primers was used to estimate how many nucleated cells each sample contained. To quantify the absolute abundance of each unique TCRbeta CDR3 rearrangement, sequence reads were collapsed and filtered. For each sample, productive Simpson clonality was calculated as the square root of Simpson's diversity index over productive rearrangements. TCRdb obtained this table from immuneACCESS and retained in-frame rearrangements with V and J assigned. These tables miss some clones; where compared with another copy, unresolved V genes account for less than half of the shortfall, and the remainder is unexplained. That table supplies the V and J calls and clone size; D and trimming were determined from the DNA. A total of roughly 250,000 clones appear in this sample, over 70% of them only once. The ten most abundant clones make up 3.3% of the sample.

Sequenced input: peripheral blood. This chain is built from TRBV9 and TRBJ1-3, with TRBD1 as a weak D call on 5 bases. The source of this sequence is an elderly woman with acute or convalescent COVID-19. For the CDR3, the sequence is CASSVERGGNTIYF. The DNA is as follows: TGTGCCAGCAGCGTAGAAAGGGGAGGAAACACCATATATTTT.